The 5 T cell receptor beta chains below come from one sample, sequenced in a study of blood T cells in healthy people across ages. A second roughly 6 to 11 cycle PCR used barcoded and J-beta primers. TCRdb used MiXCR to reprocess the 5' RACE reads, holding one entry per CDR3 protein. The sample yields 800,000 to 900,000 distinct CDR3 sequences, around two thirds seen once. Sequencing was performed on blood. These receptors came from a man between 25 and 39 years old in good health.

The chain carries TRBV7-8 and TRBJ2-4; TRBD1 is a possible D gene (6 bases). The ends were cut back, 8 bases at V and 0 bases at J, with 17 bases in the middle. The CDR3 is 16 amino acids. Per the germline V gene, CDR1 is SGHVS and CDR2 is FQNEAQ. As DNA, the CDR3 is TGTGCCAGCTGCACCTCGGGACATTTAGCCAAAAACATTCAGTACTTC. This translates into CASCTSGHLAKNIQYF. The full variable domain, with the rest looked up from reference TRBV7-8 and TRBJ2-4, is GAGVSQSPRYKVAKRGQDVALRCDPISGHVSLFWYQQALGQGPEFLTYFQNEAQLDKSGLPSDRFFAERPEGSVSTLKIQRTQQEDSAVYLCASCTSGHLAKNIQYFGAGTRLSVL.

This clonotype was counted between two and nine times. CDR3 sequence (DNA): TGTGCCAGCAGGCCGGGACTAGCGGGGGTCTATGAGCAGTACTTC. The encoded protein is CASRPGLAGVYEQYF. The chain uses TRBV12-3 or TRBV12-4 and TRBJ2-4; TRBD2 matches at 14 bases. V was pared by 6 bases and J by 13 bases, with 11 bases of the junction left unmatched. The CDR3 runs 15 residues.

In the case of this clonotype: At one end the junction does not follow the germline gene, possibly because of a read error. This chain uses TRBV15 with TRBJ2-2, with TRBD2 as a possible D gene (6 bases). The CDR3 is 15 residues long. The V gene's germline CDR1 is LNHNV and CDR2 YYDKDF (reference sequence). CDR3 coding DNA: TGTGCCAACAGCAGACCGGGACTTTTCACCGGGGAGCTGTTTTTT. This encodes CANSRPGLFTGELFF.

The genes are TRBV4-3 and TRBJ1-5, with D uncertain. The CDR3 length is 15 residues. V lost 1 base, J lost 6 bases, and 13 bases lay in between. Germline V gene sequence: CDR1 LGHNA, CDR2 YSLEER. CDR3 loop: CASSQAVGDAQPQHF. The CDR3 DNA follows: TGCGCCAGCAGCCAAGCAGTAGGCGATGCTCAGCCCCAGCATTTT.

The chain employs TRBV27 and TRBJ2-7, with a weak D call TRBD1 (5 bases). The germline V gene encodes CDR1 MNHEY and CDR2 SMNVEV (reference sequence). The CDR3 runs to 15 residues. Trimming took off 6 bases at V and 2 bases at J, with 17 bases between the two ends. CDR3 in amino acids: CASRTPGSSPYEQYF. The CDR3 DNA reads TGTGCCAGCAGGACCCCAGGGTCTTCTCCCTACGAGCAGTACTTC.